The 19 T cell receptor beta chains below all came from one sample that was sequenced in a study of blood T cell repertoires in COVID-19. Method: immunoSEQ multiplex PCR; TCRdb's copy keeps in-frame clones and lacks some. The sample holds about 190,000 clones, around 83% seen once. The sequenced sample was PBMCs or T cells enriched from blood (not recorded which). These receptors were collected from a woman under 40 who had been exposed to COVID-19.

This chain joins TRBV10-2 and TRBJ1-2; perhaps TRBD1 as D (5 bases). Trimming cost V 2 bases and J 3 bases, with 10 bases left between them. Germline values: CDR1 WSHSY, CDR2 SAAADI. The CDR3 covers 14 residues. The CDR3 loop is CASSEGAPDYGYTF. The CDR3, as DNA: TGCGCCAGCAGTGAGGGGGCACCTGACTATGGCTACACCTTC.

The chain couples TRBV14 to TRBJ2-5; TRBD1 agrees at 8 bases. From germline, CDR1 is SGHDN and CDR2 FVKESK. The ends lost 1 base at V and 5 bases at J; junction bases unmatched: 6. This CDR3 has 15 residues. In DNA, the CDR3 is TGTGCCAGCAGCCAAGTCAGGGGGCGCTTTGAGACCCAGTACTTC. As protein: CASSQVRGRFETQYF.

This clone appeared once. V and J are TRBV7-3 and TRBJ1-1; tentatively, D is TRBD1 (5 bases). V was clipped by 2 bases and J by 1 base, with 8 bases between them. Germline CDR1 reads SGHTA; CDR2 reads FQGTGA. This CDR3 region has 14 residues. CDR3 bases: TGTGCCAGCAGCTTATCCGGACAGAACACTGAAGCTTTCTTT. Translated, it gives CASSLSGQNTEAFF.

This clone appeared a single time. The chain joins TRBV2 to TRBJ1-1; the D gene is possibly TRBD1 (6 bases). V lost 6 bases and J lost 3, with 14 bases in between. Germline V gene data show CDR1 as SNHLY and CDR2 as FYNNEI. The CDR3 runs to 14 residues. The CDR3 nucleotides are TGTGCCAGCAGCATACAGGGTGGGGACACTGAAGCTTTCTTT. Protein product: CASSIQGGDTEAFF.

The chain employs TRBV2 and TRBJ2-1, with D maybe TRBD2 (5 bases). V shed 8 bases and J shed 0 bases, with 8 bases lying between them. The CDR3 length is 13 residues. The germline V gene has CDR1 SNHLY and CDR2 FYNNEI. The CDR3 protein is CASLGSSYNEQFF. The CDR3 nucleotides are TGTGCCAGCCTGGGGAGCTCCTACAATGAGCAGTTCTTC. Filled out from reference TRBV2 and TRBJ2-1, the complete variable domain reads EPEVTQTPSHQVTQMGQEVILRCVPISNHLYFYWYRQILGQKVEFLVSFYNNEISEKSEIFDDQFSVERPDGSNFTLKIRSTKLEDSAMYFCASLGSSYNEQFFGPGTRLTVL.

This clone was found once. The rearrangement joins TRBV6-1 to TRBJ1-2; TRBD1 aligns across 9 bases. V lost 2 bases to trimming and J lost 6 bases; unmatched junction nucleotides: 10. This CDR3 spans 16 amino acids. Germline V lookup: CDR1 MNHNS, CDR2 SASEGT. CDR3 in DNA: TGTGCCAGCAGTGAATCATTTGGGGACAGGGTTGATGGCTACACCTTC. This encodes CASSESFGDRVDGYTF.

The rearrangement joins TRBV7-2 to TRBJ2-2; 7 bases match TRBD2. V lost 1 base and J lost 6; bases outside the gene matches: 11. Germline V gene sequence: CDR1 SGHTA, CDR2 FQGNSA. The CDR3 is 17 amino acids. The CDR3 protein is CASSLGFLPGGPGELFF. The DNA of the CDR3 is TGTGCCAGCAGCTTAGGCTTCCTACCGGGGGGACCCGGGGAGCTGTTTTTT.

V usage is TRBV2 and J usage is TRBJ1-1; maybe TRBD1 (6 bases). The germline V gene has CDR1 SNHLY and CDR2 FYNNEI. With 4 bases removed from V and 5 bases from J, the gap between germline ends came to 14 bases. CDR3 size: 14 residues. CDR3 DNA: TGTGCCAGCAGTGTGAGTGGACAGCTAACTGAAGCTTTCTTT. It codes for CASSVSGQLTEAFF. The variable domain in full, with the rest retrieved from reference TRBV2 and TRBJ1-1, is EPEVTQTPSHQVTQMGQEVILRCVPISNHLYFYWYRQILGQKVEFLVSFYNNEISEKSEIFDDQFSVERPDGSNFTLKIRSTKLEDSAMYFCASSVSGQLTEAFFGQGTRLTVV.

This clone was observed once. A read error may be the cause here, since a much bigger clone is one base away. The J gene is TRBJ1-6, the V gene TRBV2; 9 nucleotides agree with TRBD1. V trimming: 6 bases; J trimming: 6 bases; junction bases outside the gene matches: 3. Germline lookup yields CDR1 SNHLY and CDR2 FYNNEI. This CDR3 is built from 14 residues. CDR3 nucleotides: TGTGCCAGCAGCGCGGGACAGGGTAATTCACCCCTCCACTTT. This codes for CASSAGQGNSPLHF.

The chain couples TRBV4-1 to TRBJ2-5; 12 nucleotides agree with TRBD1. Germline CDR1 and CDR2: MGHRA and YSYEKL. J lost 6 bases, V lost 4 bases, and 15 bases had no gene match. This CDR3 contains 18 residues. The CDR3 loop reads CASSPRGGTGGDVQTQYF. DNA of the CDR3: TGCGCCAGCAGCCCCCGAGGGGGGACAGGGGGCGACGTACAGACCCAGTACTTC.

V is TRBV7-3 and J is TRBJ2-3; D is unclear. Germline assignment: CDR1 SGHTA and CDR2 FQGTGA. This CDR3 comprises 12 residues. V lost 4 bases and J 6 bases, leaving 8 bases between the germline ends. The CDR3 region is CASSSLEDTQYF. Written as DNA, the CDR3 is TGTGCCAGCAGCTCACTCGAGGATACGCAGTATTTT.

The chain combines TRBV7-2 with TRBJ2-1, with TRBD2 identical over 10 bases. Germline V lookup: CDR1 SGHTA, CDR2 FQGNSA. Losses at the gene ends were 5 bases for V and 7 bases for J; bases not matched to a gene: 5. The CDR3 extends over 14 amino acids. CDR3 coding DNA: TGTGCCAGCAGCAAGCGGGGGGGGAGGAATGAGCAGTTCTTC. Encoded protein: CASSKRGGRNEQFF.

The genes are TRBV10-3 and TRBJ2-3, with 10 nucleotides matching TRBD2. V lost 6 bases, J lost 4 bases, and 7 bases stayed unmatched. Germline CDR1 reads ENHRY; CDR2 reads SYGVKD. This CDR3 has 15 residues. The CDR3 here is CAISAGTSVADTQYF. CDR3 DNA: TGTGCCATCAGCGCAGGGACTAGCGTCGCAGATACGCAGTATTTT.

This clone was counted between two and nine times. The CDR3 DNA reads as TGTGCCAGCAGCTTGAGGACAGGGGTCGATGAAAAACTGTTTTTT. Translation: CASSLRTGVDEKLFF. The V and J genes are TRBV5-5 and TRBJ1-4, with 9 bases identical to TRBD1. Germline lookup yields CDR1 SGHKS and CDR2 YYEKEE (reference sequence). CDR3 length: 15 residues. The V gene end was trimmed by 1 base and the J gene end by 6 bases; junction bases not matched to a gene: 4.

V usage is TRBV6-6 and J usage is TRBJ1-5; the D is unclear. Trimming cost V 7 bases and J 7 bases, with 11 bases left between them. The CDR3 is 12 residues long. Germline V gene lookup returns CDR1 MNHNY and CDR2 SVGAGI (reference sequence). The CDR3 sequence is CASTLFGQPQHF. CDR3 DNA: TGTGCCAGCACCCTTTTCGGGCAGCCCCAGCATTTT.

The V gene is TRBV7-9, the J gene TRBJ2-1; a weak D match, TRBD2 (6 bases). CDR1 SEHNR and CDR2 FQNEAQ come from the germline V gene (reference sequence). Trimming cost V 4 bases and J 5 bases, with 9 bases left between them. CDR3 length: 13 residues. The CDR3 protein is CASSSPGDNEQFF. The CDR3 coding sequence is TGTGCCAGCAGCTCACCGGGGGACAATGAGCAGTTCTTC.

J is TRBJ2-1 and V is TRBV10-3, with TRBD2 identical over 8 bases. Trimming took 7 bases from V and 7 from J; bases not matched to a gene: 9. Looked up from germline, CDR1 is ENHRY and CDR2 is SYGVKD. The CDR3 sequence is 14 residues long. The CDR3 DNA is TGTGCCATCACCGAGGGCGGGGGGCGGAATGAGCAGTTCTTC. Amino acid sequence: CAITEGGGRNEQFF.

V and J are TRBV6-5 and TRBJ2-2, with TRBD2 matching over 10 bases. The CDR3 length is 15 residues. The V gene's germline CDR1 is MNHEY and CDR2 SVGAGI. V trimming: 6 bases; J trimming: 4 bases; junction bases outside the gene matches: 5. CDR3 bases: TGTGCCAGCAGCTCCAGACTAGCGGGCACCGGGGAGCTGTTTTTT. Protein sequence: CASSSRLAGTGELFF.

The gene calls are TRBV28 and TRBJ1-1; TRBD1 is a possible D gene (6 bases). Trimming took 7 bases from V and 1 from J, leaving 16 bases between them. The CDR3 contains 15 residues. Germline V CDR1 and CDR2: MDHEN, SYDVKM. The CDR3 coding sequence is TGTGCCAGCATCGTGGGGGGGCGGAGGAACACTGAAGCTTTCTTT. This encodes CASIVGGRRNTEAFF. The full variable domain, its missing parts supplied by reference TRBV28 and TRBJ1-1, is DVKVTQSSRYLVKRTGEKVFLECVQDMDHENMFWYRQDPGLGLRLIYFSYDVKMKEKGDIPEGYSVSREKKERFSLILESASTNQTSMYLCASIVGGRRNTEAFFGQGTRLTVV.